This entry describes one T cell receptor beta chain. Its antigen is still unknown. This sample is part of a study of radiation and T cells in renal cell carcinoma. Profiling relied on immunoSEQ multiplex PCR, and the TCRdb table lists in-frame clones only, not all of them. The sample shows approximately 86,000 clones, approximately 86% of them seen only once. Time point specified: blood 4 weeks post-SBRT, at nephrectomy. Regarding treatment: 15 Gy SBRT to primary tumor, nephrectomy 4 weeks later. Nephrectomy followed 15 Gy stereotactic body radiation by 4 weeks. After SBRT, blood was collected at 2 and 4 weeks, plus baseline. Study-wide results and caveats: From baseline, blood top tumor clonotypes peaked at 2 weeks post-radiation.

This CDR3 region has 16 residues. The V and J ends lost 2 bases and 9 bases, in that order; junction bases with no gene match: 10. Germline CDR1 and CDR2: MGHRA and YSYEKL. The genes are TRBV4-1 and TRBJ2-1; 10 positions agree with TRBD2. The sequencing used blood, collected from a patient whose treatment included radiotherapy and nephrectomy. The sequence was collected from a man over 45 with renal cell carcinoma. CDR3 region: CASSQSLAGVDFEQFF. CDR3 DNA: TGCGCCAGCAGCCAATCCCTAGCGGGAGTTGATTTTGAGCAGTTCTTC.